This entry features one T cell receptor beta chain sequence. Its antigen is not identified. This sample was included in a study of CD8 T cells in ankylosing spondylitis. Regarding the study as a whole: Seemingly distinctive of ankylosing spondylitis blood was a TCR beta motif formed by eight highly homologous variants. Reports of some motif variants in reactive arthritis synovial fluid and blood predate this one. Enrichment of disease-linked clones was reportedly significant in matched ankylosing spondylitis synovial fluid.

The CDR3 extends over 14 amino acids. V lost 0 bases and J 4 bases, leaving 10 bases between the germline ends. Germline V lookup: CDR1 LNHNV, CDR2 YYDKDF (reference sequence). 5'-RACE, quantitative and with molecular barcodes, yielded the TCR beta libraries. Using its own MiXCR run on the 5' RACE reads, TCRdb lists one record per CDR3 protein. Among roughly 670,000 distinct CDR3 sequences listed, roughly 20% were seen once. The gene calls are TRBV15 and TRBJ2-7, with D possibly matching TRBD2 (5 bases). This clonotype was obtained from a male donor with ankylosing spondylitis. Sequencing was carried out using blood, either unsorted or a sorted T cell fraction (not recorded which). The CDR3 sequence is CATSRDRTDYEQYF. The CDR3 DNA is TGTGCCACCAGCAGAGATCGGACTGATTACGAGCAGTACTTC. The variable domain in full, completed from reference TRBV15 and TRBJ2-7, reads DAMVIQNPRYQVTQFGKPVTLSCSQTLNHNVMYWYQQKSSQAPKLLFHYYDKDFNNEADTPDNFQSRRPNTSFCFLDIRSPGLGDTAMYLCATSRDRTDYEQYFGPGTRLTVT.